This T cell receptor (beta chain) was recorded in a study of blood T cells in healthy people across ages. The authors ran a second PCR of roughly 6 to 11 cycles using a sample-barcoded 5' primer and a J-beta primer mix. TCRdb reprocessed the 5' RACE reads via MiXCR and lists one record per CDR3 protein. Found here are fewer than 800,000 distinct CDR3 sequences, approximately 25% of them singletons; the top ten hold more than 8%. After removal of 6 bases from V and 5 bases from J, the junction contained 12 bases not matched to a gene. Germline CDR1 SQVTM, CDR2 ANQGSEA. The length of the CDR3 is 15 residues. This clonotype was observed a handful of times. A further study also used this sample, focusing on T cells of mothers and their children.

The specimen was blood. The clonotype was recovered from a boy aged 10-17 years in good health. The chain carries TRBV29-1 and TRBJ2-5, with 10 bases matching TRBD2. The CDR3 reads CSVARLAGVGETQYF. For the CDR3, the DNA is TGCAGCGTCGCACGTCTAGCGGGAGTAGGGGAGACCCAGTACTTC.